Sequencing of this TCR beta chain was carried out in a study of PD-1 blockade in classical Hodgkin lymphoma. Findings and caveats of the study: Complete responders' diversity at baseline resembled that of newly diagnosed patients.

Profiling relied on immunoSEQ multiplex PCR, and the TCRdb table lists in-frame clones only, not all of them. The top ten clones hold approximately 2.9% of a sample with over 75,000 clones, 90% of them seen once. The sample's time point: cycle 4 day 1 (C4D1), after more than five weeks of nivolumab. All patients relapsed after autologous stem cell transplantation, and brentuximab vedotin exposure varied. As regards this clone: Its antigen remains unknown.

The J segment lost 2 bases and the V segment lost 4 bases, leaving 6 bases of the junction unmatched. The CDR3 is 16 residues long. The V gene's germline CDR1 is MNHEY and CDR2 SVGAGI. The sequenced sample was peripheral blood mononuclear cells (PBMCs), obtained before the fourth cycle of nivolumab. The sequence came from a human donor with classical Hodgkin lymphoma. V gene TRBV6-5 combines with J gene TRBJ2-3, with 10 bases fitting TRBD2. CDR3 protein: CASSSLAGINTDTQYF. CDR3 sequence (DNA): TGTGCCAGCAGTTCACTAGCGGGGATAAACACAGATACGCAGTATTTT.